Included here is one TCR beta chain sequence, with context. The antigen remains unidentified. In the same sample, other DNA sequences code for this CDR3. Germline CDR1 and CDR2: SGDLS and YYNGEE. V was trimmed by 0 bases and J by 7 bases, leaving 10 bases between them. The CDR3 has 13 amino acids. Method: immunoSEQ multiplex PCR; TCRdb's copy keeps in-frame clones and lacks some. The sample records about 140,000 clones, under 90% being singletons. These data are taken from a study of T cell responses to AZD1222 COVID-19 vaccine. General study results and limits: Samples come after the peak T cell response, not at day 14.

The chain carries TRBV9 and TRBJ1-2, with TRBD1 as a possible D gene (6 bases). The starting material was peripheral blood, obtained 28 days after the second AZD1222 dose. The sequence derives from an adult who received the AZD1222 COVID-19 vaccine. In DNA, the CDR3 is TGTGCCAGCAGCGTAGAACAGGGCGGTGGCTACACCTTC. Translating it yields CASSVEQGGGYTF. Drawing the rest from reference TRBV9 and TRBJ1-2, the complete variable domain is DSGVTQTPKHLITATGQRVTLRCSPRSGDLSVYWYQQSLDQGLQFLIQYYNGEERAKGNILERFSAQQFPDLHSELNLSSLELGDSALYFCASSVEQGGGYTFGSGTRLTVV.